Following are 11 T cell receptor beta chains from one sample sequenced in a study of cytomegalovirus exposure and HLA in healthy donors. PCR was performed using 60 Vbeta and 13 Jbeta primers. Profiling relied on immunoSEQ multiplex PCR, and the TCRdb table lists in-frame clones only, not all of them. Among about 140,000 clones listed, more than 60% were seen once. Sequencing input: PBMCs. Receptors were obtained from a female donor in good health and CMV-seronegative.

J is TRBJ1-2 and V is TRBV9; 9 bases are shared with TRBD1. The CDR3 extends over 15 amino acids. Germline V lookup: CDR1 SGDLS, CDR2 YYNGEE. V was pared by 0 bases and J by 13 bases, with 13 bases of the junction left unmatched. In DNA, the CDR3 is TGTGCCAGCAGCGTAGCGTCTCCCCGACAGGGGGAGGTCACCTTC. This translates into CASSVASPRQGEVTF. Looking up the rest from reference TRBV9 and TRBJ1-2 gives the full variable domain: DSGVTQTPKHLITATGQRVTLRCSPRSGDLSVYWYQQSLDQGLQFLIQYYNGEERAKGNILERFSAQQFPDLHSELNLSSLELGDSALYFCASSVASPRQGEVTFGSGTRLTVV.

J is TRBJ2-7 and V is TRBV19, with 7 bases aligning to TRBD1. CDR3 length: 15 amino acids. Trimming removed 1 base from V and 2 bases from J; junction bases left unmatched: 5. The germline gives CDR1 LNHDA, CDR2 SQIVND (reference sequence). For the CDR3, the DNA is TGTGCCAGTAGTATAGTCTCGGGACAGACCTACGAGCAGTACTTC. Translation: CASSIVSGQTYEQYF.

The chain carries TRBV10-3 and TRBJ1-1, with D perhaps matching TRBD1 (6 bases). V was clipped by 4 bases and J by 4 bases, with 13 bases between them. CDR1 and CDR2 (germline): ENHRY, SYGVKD. This CDR3 comprises 14 residues. In nucleotides, the CDR3 is TGTGCCATCAGTGTCCCAGGGGCAGGCACTGAAGCTTTCTTT. It codes for CAISVPGAGTEAFF.

This clone was seen a handful of times. The chain joins TRBV6-1 to TRBJ2-1; the D is unclear. The CDR3 covers 12 residues. The V gene's germline CDR1 is MNHNS and CDR2 SASEGT. The V and J ends lost 3 bases and 7 bases respectively, with 7 bases between them. The CDR3 here is CASSDAGNEQFF. The CDR3 region has the DNA TGTGCCAGCAGTGACGCCGGGAATGAGCAGTTCTTC.

This clone appeared a single time. The J gene is TRBJ1-2, the V gene TRBV5-1; 7 positions match TRBD1. From germline, CDR1 is SGHRS and CDR2 YFSETQ. V lost 5 bases and J lost 8; bases outside the gene matches: 6. The CDR3 sequence is 12 residues long. In DNA, the CDR3 is TGCGCCAGCAGTAGAGACAGGGCCGGCTACACCTTC. Translated, it gives CASSRDRAGYTF.

The J gene is TRBJ2-7, the V gene TRBV13, with 9 bases identical to TRBD1. There are 14 residues in the CDR3. Losses at the gene ends were 4 bases for V and 2 bases for J; bases not matched to a gene: 3. Germline V gives CDR1 PRHDT, CDR2 FYEKMQ (reference sequence). Written as DNA, the CDR3 is TGTGCCAGCAGCTCCCGGGACAGGGCCTACGAGCAGTACTTC. Translating gives CASSSRDRAYEQYF.

The chain is built from TRBV11-2 and TRBJ1-2; TRBD1 is a possible D gene (5 bases). Germline assignment: CDR1 SGHAT and CDR2 FQNNGV. The germline V and J ends were trimmed by 4 bases and 5 bases, with 23 bases remaining between them. This CDR3 spans 17 amino acids. The CDR3, as DNA: TGTGCCAGCAGCTCAACTTGGGGCGTAGGGGCGCGATATGGCTACACCTTC. It specifies CASSSTWGVGARYGYTF. Supplemented by reference TRBV11-2 and TRBJ1-2, the full variable domain reads EAGVAQSPRYKIIEKRQSVAFWCNPISGHATLYWYQQILGQGPKLLIQFQNNGVVDDSQLPKDRFSAERLKGVDSTLKIQPAKLEDSAVYLCASSSTWGVGARYGYTFGSGTRLTVV.

This sequence joins TRBV29-1 and TRBJ2-7; TRBD1 matches 10 bases. The CDR3 is 14 residues long. Germline values: CDR1 SQVTM, CDR2 ANQGSEA. The junction had 9 bases not matched to a gene; V was cut back by 6 bases and J by 4 bases. CDR3 protein: CSVRKTGGVYEQYF. The DNA for the CDR3 is TGCAGCGTCCGAAAGACAGGGGGCGTTTACGAGCAGTACTTC.

The rearrangement links TRBV28 to TRBJ1-6; 8 bases are a match to TRBD1. Germline V gene sequence: CDR1 MDHEN, CDR2 SYDVKM. Unmatched junction bases numbered 4, after V lost 6 bases and J lost 9 bases. This CDR3 region has 13 residues. The CDR3 region is CASRDRVGSPLHF. The CDR3 nucleotides are TGTGCCAGCAGGGACAGGGTTGGTTCACCCCTCCACTTT.

The J gene is TRBJ1-1, the V gene TRBV4-1; perhaps TRBD1 as D (5 bases). Between the trimmed V and J ends, which lost 5 bases and 1 base, there was a span of 8 bases. Germline-derived CDR1 and CDR2 are MGHRA and YSYEKL. CDR3 length: 13 residues. The CDR3 DNA sequence: TGCGCCAGCAGCAACGGGGGGAACACTGAAGCTTTCTTT. This sequence encodes CASSNGGNTEAFF.

This CDR3 reads CASSLVNTGELFF. The DNA of the CDR3 is TGTGCCAGCAGCCTCGTGAACACCGGGGAGCTGTTTTTT. The chain recombines TRBV9 with TRBJ2-2; D ambiguous. V was pared by 4 bases and J by 1 base, with 5 bases between. This CDR3 has 13 residues. Germline values: CDR1 SGDLS, CDR2 YYNGEE.